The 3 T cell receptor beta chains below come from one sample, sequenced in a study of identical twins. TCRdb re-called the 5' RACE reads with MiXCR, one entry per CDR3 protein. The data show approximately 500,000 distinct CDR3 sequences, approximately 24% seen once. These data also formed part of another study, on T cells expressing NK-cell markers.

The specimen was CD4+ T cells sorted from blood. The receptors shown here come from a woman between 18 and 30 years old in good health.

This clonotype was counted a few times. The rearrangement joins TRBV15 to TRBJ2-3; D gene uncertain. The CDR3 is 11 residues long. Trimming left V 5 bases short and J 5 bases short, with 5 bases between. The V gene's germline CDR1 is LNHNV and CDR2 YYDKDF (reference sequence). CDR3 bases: TGTGCCACCAGCTTAAAAGATACGCAGTATTTT. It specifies CATSLKDTQYF.

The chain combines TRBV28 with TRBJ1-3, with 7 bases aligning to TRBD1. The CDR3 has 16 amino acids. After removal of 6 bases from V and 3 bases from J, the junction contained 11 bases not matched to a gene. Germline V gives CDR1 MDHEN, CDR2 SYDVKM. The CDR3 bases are TGTGCCAGCAGCCCCACAGCAGGGGGGCTTGGAAACACCATATATTTT. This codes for CASSPTAGGLGNTIYF.

CDR3 residues: CATYGVGGGNEQFF. CDR3 DNA sequence: TGTGCCACCTACGGGGTGGGAGGCGGTAATGAGCAGTTCTTC. The J gene is TRBJ2-1, the V gene TRBV12-3 or TRBV12-4; D may be TRBD2 (6 bases). The CDR3 runs to 14 residues. V lost 10 bases to trimming and J lost 7 bases, with 20 bases between them.